These 20 T cell receptor beta chains came from one sample sequenced in a study of blood T cell repertoires in COVID-19. Using immunoSEQ multiplex PCR, the repertoire was profiled, and TCRdb retains in-frame clones only, with some absent. This table holds 100,000 to 150,000 clones, approximately 85% found once. Sequenced input: peripheral blood. All receptors derive from a woman older than 75 with COVID-19, enrolled during active disease.

This chain links TRBV6-5 with TRBJ2-5; TRBD2 agrees at 9 bases. The CDR3 runs 14 residues. V was clipped by 8 bases and J by 4 bases; unmatched bases: 8. Germline values: CDR1 MNHEY, CDR2 SVGAGI. The CDR3 DNA reads TGTGCCAGCTGGTCCGCGGGAGGGGTAGAGACCCAGTACTTC. As protein: CASWSAGGVETQYF.

The rearrangement joins TRBV6-5 to TRBJ1-1, with a weak D call TRBD1 (6 bases). Germline V gene lookup returns CDR1 MNHEY and CDR2 SVGAGI. CDR3 length: 12 amino acids. Deletions cut 5 bases from V and 8 bases from J, with 12 bases between. The CDR3 DNA reads TGTGCCAGCAGTCTCAGGGGTAAAGAAGCTTTCTTT. Translation gives CASSLRGKEAFF.

The count of this clone is one. The rearrangement links TRBV7-9 to TRBJ2-1; 8 bases are shared with TRBD2. V dropped 5 bases and J dropped 0; count of bases not matched to a gene: 15. Germline V CDR1 and CDR2: SEHNR, FQNEAQ (reference sequence). This CDR3 is 19 amino acids long. For the CDR3, the DNA is TGTGCCAGCAGCCCGGGGGCGGGAGGAAGTTCGAGCTCCTACAATGAGCAGTTCTTC. Residues: CASSPGAGGSSSSYNEQFF.

V is TRBV4-2 and J is TRBJ1-3; D gene uncertain. V lost 0 bases and J 0 bases, leaving 9 bases between the germline ends. This CDR3 region has 16 residues. The germline gives CDR1 LGHNA, CDR2 YNFKEQ. CDR3 sequence: CASSQDLDVSGNTIYF. The CDR3 DNA reads as TGTGCCAGCAGCCAAGATCTAGACGTCTCTGGAAACACCATATATTTT.

The J gene is TRBJ2-7, the V gene TRBV6-1; TRBD1 aligns across 8 bases. J gave up 3 bases and V 2 bases, and 3 bases lay outside the gene matches. Germline values: CDR1 MNHNS, CDR2 SASEGT. The CDR3 contains 14 residues. CDR3: CASSEMGTGYEQYF. DNA for the CDR3: TGTGCCAGCAGTGAAATGGGGACAGGCTACGAGCAGTACTTC.

This clone ranks as medium-sized. The V and J genes are TRBV24-1 and TRBJ2-2; 7 nucleotides match TRBD1. The CDR3 extends over 16 amino acids. The V and J ends lost 3 bases and 0 bases, in that order; junction bases with no gene match: 3. Germline V lookup: CDR1 KGHDR, CDR2 SFDVKD. The CDR3 loop is CATSDRTGSNTGELFF. The CDR3 nucleotides read TGTGCCACCAGTGATCGGACAGGATCGAACACCGGGGAGCTGTTTTTT.

This rearrangement joins TRBV11-1 to TRBJ1-1; no reliable D call. Germline values: CDR1 SGHAT, CDR2 FQDESV (reference sequence). Trimming shortened V by 2 bases and J by 3 bases, and 13 bases separated the two germline ends. The CDR3 sequence is 15 residues long. Here the CDR3 DNA reads TGTGCCAGCAGCTTATGGCGGGCTGGGGACACTGAAGCTTTCTTT. Protein sequence: CASSLWRAGDTEAFF.

The J gene is TRBJ1-2, the V gene TRBV6-1; 7 nucleotides line up with TRBD1. CDR3 length equals 15 residues. Germline-derived CDR1 and CDR2 are MNHNS and SASEGT. The J segment lost 9 bases and the V segment lost 3 bases, leaving 13 bases of the junction unmatched. The CDR3, as DNA: TGTGCCAGCAGTGAGGCCTCCGGGACGGGACAGAGCTACACCTTC. Translating it yields CASSEASGTGQSYTF.

V usage is TRBV5-6 and J usage is TRBJ1-5, with D uncertain. V was shortened by 0 bases and J by 1 base, with 8 bases between the two germline ends. The CDR3 contains 15 residues. Germline V gene data show CDR1 as SGHDT and CDR2 as YYEEEE. This CDR3 reads CASSLDGLSNQPQHF. CDR3 nucleotides: TGTGCCAGCAGCTTGGACGGGTTGAGCAATCAGCCCCAGCATTTT.

In its sample, this clone was seen once. The V gene is TRBV18, the J gene TRBJ1-1; 9 bases align to TRBD1. The CDR3 extends over 14 amino acids. Trimming at V came to 4 bases and at J to 4 bases, leaving 4 bases not matched to a gene. The germline CDR1 and CDR2 sequences are KGHSH and LQKENI. The CDR3 here is CASSLQGAGTEAFF. CDR3 nucleotide sequence: TGTGCCAGCTCACTACAGGGGGCTGGCACTGAAGCTTTCTTT.

The chain combines TRBV7-9 with TRBJ2-1; perhaps TRBD1 as D (6 bases). The CDR3 runs 14 residues. Germline CDR1 and CDR2: SEHNR and FQNEAQ (reference sequence). V was shortened by 3 bases and J by 3 bases, with 9 bases between the two germline ends. The CDR3 sequence is CASSLDRLYNEQFF. The CDR3, as DNA: TGTGCCAGCAGCTTGGACAGACTCTACAATGAGCAGTTCTTC.

This chain connects TRBV10-1 to TRBJ2-7; the match to TRBD2 covers 7 bases. The ends lost 7 bases at V and 3 bases at J; junction bases unmatched: 12. This CDR3 has 15 amino acids. Germline lookup yields CDR1 WNHNN and CDR2 SYGVQD (reference sequence). In nucleotides, the CDR3 is TGCGCCAGCACCTCGCCATCGGCGGGAGTCTACGAGCAGTACTTC. Its translation is CASTSPSAGVYEQYF.

The J gene is TRBJ1-3, the V gene TRBV7-8, with D hard to call. Trimming took 3 bases from V and 9 from J, leaving 21 bases between them. The CDR3 totals 16 residues. Germline V gene lookup returns CDR1 SGHVS and CDR2 FQNEAQ. CDR3 protein: CASSLREDFSGGTIYF. DNA of the CDR3: TGTGCCAGCAGCTTGAGGGAGGACTTTTCCGGCGGCACCATATATTTT.

The rearrangement joins TRBV5-6 to TRBJ2-1; D unresolved. From germline, CDR1 is SGHDT and CDR2 YYEEEE. There are 16 residues in the CDR3. Trimming left V 5 bases short and J 3 bases short, with 18 bases between. The CDR3 region has the DNA TGTGCCAGCAGTTCGACCGGCGGCCTGAACTACAATGAGCAGTTCTTC. Its protein product is CASSSTGGLNYNEQFF.

The V call is TRBV20-1, the J call TRBJ2-7; tentative D call: TRBD1 (5 bases). Per the germline V gene, CDR1 is DFQATT and CDR2 is SNEGSKA (reference sequence). The V end was cut by 5 bases, the J end by 4 bases, with 9 bases between. The CDR3 has 11 residues. CDR3 nucleotide sequence: TGCAGTGCTGAGGACACTTACGAGCAGTACTTC. Its translation: CSAEDTYEQYF.

This rearrangement joins TRBV9 to TRBJ2-7, with 8 bases aligning to TRBD1. The CDR3 covers 16 residues. Germline V gene data show CDR1 as SGDLS and CDR2 as YYNGEE. V dropped 4 bases and J dropped 5; count of bases not matched to a gene: 14. CDR3 DNA sequence: TGTGCCAGCAGCCCAGGGACAGGTGGAGTCGGCGACGAGCAGTACTTC. Amino acid sequence: CASSPGTGGVGDEQYF.

The gene calls are TRBV21-1 and TRBJ1-6; TRBD1 reflects the table's D call only, with no check against the DNA. TRBV21-1 is deemed a pseudogene. The CDR3 contains 16 residues. CDR3: CASSKQGLPYNSPLHF. DNA of the CDR3: TGTGCCAGCAGCAAACAGGGATTACCCTATAATTCACCCCTCCACTTT.

The V gene is TRBV5-1, the J gene TRBJ2-2; 8 bases map to TRBD1. Germline CDR1 and CDR2: SGHRS and YFSETQ. J lost 3 bases, V lost 6 bases, and 4 bases had no gene match. This CDR3 is built from 14 residues. The CDR3 coding sequence is TGCGCCAGCAACCAGGGACAGGACACCGGGGAGCTGTTTTTT. This sequence encodes CASNQGQDTGELFF.

This clone has more than one count but fewer than ten. This chain uses TRBV7-9 with TRBJ2-4, with D perhaps TRBD2 (6 bases). CDR1 is SEHNR, CDR2 FQNEAQ, per germline (reference sequence). The V and J ends lost 3 bases and 3 bases respectively, with 15 bases between them. CDR3 length: 16 residues. CDR3 sequence (DNA): TGTGCCAGCAGCTTCGGCTCGGACTACCTCAAAAACATTCAGTACTTC. It translates to CASSFGSDYLKNIQYF.

This clone was recorded only once. V and J are TRBV6-5 and TRBJ2-1; D is ambiguous. Per germline, CDR1 MNHEY and CDR2 SVGAGI. Trimming took 3 bases from V and 3 from J, leaving 12 bases between them. The CDR3 runs to 15 residues. The CDR3 DNA follows: TGTGCCAGCAGTTATTCCGGCGGAAGCTACAATGAGCAGTTCTTC. This gives the protein CASSYSGGSYNEQFF.